What follows describes a single T cell receptor (beta chain). TCR beta libraries were built with iRepertoire HTBI primers and Arm-PCR of CDR3 regions. Each CDR3 protein gets one entry after TCRdb re-called the multiplex PCR reads with MiXCR. Of around 500,000 distinct CDR3 sequences listed, around 15% are singletons. The data originate from a study of regulatory T cells in long-lasting Graves disease. Study at large: Antithyroid drug use was under 3 months in newly diagnosed Graves' patients.

Time point defined: newly diagnosed GD, antithyroid drugs for less than 3 months. The TCR library was made from RNA that had been extracted from PBMCs in TRIzol. This CDR3 is 15 amino acids long. The germline CDR1 and CDR2 sequences are MNHEY and SMNVEV (reference sequence). Trimming removed 11 bases from V and 4 bases from J; junction bases left unmatched: 11. These data were also reused for a study on T cells in Graves' hyperthyroidism and ophthalmopathy. That work adds: A set of HTBI primers served as the primers for a first-round RT-PCR of the TCR CDR3.

The chain uses TRBV27 and TRBJ2-1, with 10 bases lining up with TRBD1. This material consisted of peripheral blood mononuclear cells (PBMCs), taken at new diagnosis, from a patient treated with antithyroid drugs. This receptor was obtained from a middle-aged woman with Graves disease. CDR3 amino acids: CAGTNRQGAYNEQFF. The CDR3 bases are TGTGCCGGCACCAACCGACAGGGGGCTTACAATGAGCAGTTCTTC.